This record looks at one T cell receptor (beta chain) sequence and its context. It has no known antigen specificity. Base quality data are lacking; no much larger clone is found one base away. Genomic DNA was extracted from sorted cells for sequencing of the TCRbeta CDR3 region. The immunoSEQ Assay was used for sequencing of TCRbeta CDR3 regions. TCRdb re-hosts the immuneACCESS table, in-frame sequences only. Its copies lack some clones; in the studies checked, an unresolved V gene accounts for under half of them, and the cause for the rest is not known. Recorded for this sample are around 78,000 clones; around 90% of them occurred a single time. The top ten clonotypes cover 0.24% of the sample. This specimen comes from a study of OX40 agonist ivuxolimab in advanced cancers. General notes on the study: Ivuxolimab, which targeted the costimulatory receptor OX40 (CD134), was an agonistic, fully human IgG2 monoclonal antibody. Intravenous ivuxolimab was administered to patients every 2 weeks at six dose levels: 0.01, 0.1, 0.3, 1.5, 3 and 10 mg/kg. Of the approximately 50 dose-escalation patients, hepatocellular carcinoma was present in around 20, melanoma in approximately 15, renal cell carcinoma in 9 and head and neck cancer in 9. The dose-escalation cohort was over 70% male with a mean age of around 64 years, ranging from roughly 23 to 85. Prior anti-PD-1, anti-PD-L1 or anti-CTLA-4 therapy was permitted, and checkpoint inhibitors had been received by roughly 40% of dose-escalation patients. Partial responses were achieved by three dose-escalation patients, of whom one had hepatocellular carcinoma and two had cutaneous melanoma. Peripheral TCRbeta sequencing was intended to test whether TCR sequence diversity was altered and clonal T-cell expansion was caused by ivuxolimab. The paper describes the monotherapy dose-escalation part (N of about 47 patients) of the phase I trial of ivuxolimab. Findings and caveats that apply to the study as a whole: Which antigens the clonally expanded peripheral T cells were specific for was not determined. At doses of 0.1 to 3.0 mg/kg, clonal expansion of both CD4+ and CD8+ blood T cells was observed from baseline to week 6. After ivuxolimab, CD8+ T cells had more expanded clones than CD4+ T cells on average. In partial responders in the 0.1-3.0 mg/kg groups, normalized peripheral clonal expansion was found to be among the lowest, especially among CD8+ T cells. Low levels of normalized T-cell clonal expansion were also seen in some patients who did not respond.

The junction shows trimming of 6 bases on V and 5 bases on J, plus 11 bases between the germline ends. The CDR3 numbers 12 residues from cysteine through phenylalanine. The entry retains the CDR3 DNA only, 36 bases that are in frame from base 1. CDR1 and CDR2 are read off the germline V gene as SGDLS and YYNGEE. The trial excluded patients who had a history of autoimmune disease or who were on systemic immunosuppression. Peripheral blood for TCR sequencing was collected from all dose cohorts at baseline, on cycle 4 day 1, and on cycle 7 day 1. Samples were obtained from an open-label, multicenter, first-in-human phase I dose-escalation trial of ivuxolimab. Adults with locally advanced or metastatic melanoma, renal cell carcinoma, hepatocellular carcinoma or head and neck squamous cell carcinoma were enrolled in the trial. Before TCR sequencing, CD4+ T cells and CD8+ T cells from peripheral blood were sorted into separate populations.

The TCR was taken from an adult with an advanced solid tumor such as melanoma, head and neck, liver or kidney cancer. Sequences were derived from CD4+ or CD8+ T cells sorted from blood, sampled in a trial of the OX40 agonist ivuxolimab. The chain uses TRBV9 and TRBJ1-2, with TRBD1 as a weak D call on 5 bases. The nucleotide sequence is given as TGTGCCAGCACCACCCAGGGTTATGGCTACACCTTC. This gives the protein CASTTQGYGYTF.